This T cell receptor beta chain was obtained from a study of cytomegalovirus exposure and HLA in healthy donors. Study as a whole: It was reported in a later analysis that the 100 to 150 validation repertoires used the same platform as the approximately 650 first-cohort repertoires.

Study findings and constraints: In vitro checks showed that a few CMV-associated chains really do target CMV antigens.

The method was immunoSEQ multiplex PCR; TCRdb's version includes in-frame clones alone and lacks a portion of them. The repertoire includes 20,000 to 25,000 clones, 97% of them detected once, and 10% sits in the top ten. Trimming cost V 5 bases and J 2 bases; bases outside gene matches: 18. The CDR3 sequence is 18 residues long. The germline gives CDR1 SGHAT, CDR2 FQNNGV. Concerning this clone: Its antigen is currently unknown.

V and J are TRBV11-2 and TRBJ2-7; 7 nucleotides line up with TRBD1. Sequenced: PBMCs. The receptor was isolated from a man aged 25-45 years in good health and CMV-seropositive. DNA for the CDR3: TGTGCCAGCAGCCGCTTACAGGGGTCTCTAGGTTTGGCCTACGAGCAGTACTTC. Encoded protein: CASSRLQGSLGLAYEQYF.